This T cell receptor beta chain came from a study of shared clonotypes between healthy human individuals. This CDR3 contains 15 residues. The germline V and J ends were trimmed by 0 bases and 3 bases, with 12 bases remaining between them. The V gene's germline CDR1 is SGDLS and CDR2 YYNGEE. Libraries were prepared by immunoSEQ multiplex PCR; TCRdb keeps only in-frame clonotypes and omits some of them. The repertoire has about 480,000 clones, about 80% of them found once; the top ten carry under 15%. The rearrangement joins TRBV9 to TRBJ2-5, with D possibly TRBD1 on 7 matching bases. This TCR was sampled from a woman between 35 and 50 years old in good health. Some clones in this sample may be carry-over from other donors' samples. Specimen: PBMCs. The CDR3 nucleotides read TGTGCCAGCAGCGTAGATGGCAGGGGGGAAGAGACCCAGTACTTC. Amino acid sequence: CASSVDGRGEETQYF.